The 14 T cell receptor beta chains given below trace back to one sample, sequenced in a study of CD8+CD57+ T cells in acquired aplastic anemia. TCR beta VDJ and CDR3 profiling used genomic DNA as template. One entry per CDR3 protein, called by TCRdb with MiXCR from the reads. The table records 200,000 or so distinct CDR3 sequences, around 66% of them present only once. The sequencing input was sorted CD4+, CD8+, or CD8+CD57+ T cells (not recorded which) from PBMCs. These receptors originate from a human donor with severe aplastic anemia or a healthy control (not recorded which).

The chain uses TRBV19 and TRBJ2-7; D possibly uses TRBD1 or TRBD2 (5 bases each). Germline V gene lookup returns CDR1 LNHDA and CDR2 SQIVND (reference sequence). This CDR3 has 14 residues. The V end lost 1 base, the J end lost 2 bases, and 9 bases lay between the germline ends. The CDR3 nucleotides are TGTGCCAGTAGTATAGTCGAGGGGACCTACGAGCAGTACTTC. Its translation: CASSIVEGTYEQYF. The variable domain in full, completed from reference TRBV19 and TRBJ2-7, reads DGGITQSPKYLFRKEGQNVTLSCEQNLNHDAMYWYRQDPGQGLRLIYYSQIVNDFQKGDIAEGYSVSREKKESFPLTVTSAQKNPTAFYLCASSIVEGTYEQYFGPGTRLTVT.

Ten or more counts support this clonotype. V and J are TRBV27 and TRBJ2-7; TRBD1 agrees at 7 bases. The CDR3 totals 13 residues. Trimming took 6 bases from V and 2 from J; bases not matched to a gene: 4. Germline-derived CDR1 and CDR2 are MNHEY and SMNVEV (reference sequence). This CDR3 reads CASSLTGAYEQYF. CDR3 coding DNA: TGTGCCAGCAGCCTAACAGGGGCCTACGAGCAGTACTTC.

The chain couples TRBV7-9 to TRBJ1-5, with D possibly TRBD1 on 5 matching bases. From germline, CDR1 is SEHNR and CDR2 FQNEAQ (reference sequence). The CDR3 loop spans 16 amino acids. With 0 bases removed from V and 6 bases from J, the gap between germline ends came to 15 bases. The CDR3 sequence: CASSLARGGVSQPQHF. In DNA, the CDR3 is TGTGCCAGCAGCTTAGCGCGCGGAGGGGTTTCTCAGCCCCAGCATTTT. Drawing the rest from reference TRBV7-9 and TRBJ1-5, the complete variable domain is DTGVSQNPRHKITKRGQNVTFRCDPISEHNRLYWYRQTLGQGPEFLTYFQNEAQLEKSRLLSDRFSAERPKGSFSTLEIQRTEQGDSAMYLCASSLARGGVSQPQHFGDGTRLSIL.

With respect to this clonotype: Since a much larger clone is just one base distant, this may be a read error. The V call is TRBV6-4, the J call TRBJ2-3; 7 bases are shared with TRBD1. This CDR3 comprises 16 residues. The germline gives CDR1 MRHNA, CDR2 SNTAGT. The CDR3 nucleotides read TGTGCCAGCAGTGACTCCGAGGGGGCGCCCACAGATACGCGGTATTTT. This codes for CASSDSEGAPTDTRYF.

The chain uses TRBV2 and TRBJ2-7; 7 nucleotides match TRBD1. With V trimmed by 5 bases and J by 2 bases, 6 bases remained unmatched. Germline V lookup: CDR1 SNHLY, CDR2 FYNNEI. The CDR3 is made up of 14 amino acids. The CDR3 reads CASSTTGTAYEQYF. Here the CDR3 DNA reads TGTGCCAGCAGTACAACCGGGACAGCCTACGAGCAGTACTTC.

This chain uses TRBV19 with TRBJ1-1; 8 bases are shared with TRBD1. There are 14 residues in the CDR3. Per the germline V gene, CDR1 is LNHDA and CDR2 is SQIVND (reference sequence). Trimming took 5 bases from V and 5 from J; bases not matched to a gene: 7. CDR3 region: CASSAGGERTEAFF. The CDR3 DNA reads TGTGCCAGTAGTGCAGGGGGCGAACGGACTGAAGCTTTCTTT.

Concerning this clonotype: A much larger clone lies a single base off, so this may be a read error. CDR3 DNA: TGTGCCAGCAGCCCATTCGACAATGAGCGGTTCTTC. Protein product: CASSPFDNERFF. This rearrangement joins TRBV11-2 to TRBJ2-1, with D unresolved. The CDR3 has 12 residues. Germline V gives CDR1 SGHAT, CDR2 FQNNGV.

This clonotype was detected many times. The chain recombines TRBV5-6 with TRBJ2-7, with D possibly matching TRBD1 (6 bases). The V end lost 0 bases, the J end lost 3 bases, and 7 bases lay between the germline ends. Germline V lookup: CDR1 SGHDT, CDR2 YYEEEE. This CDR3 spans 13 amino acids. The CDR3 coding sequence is TGTGCCAGCAGCTTGGCCAGGGGCTACGAGCAGTACTTC. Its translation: CASSLARGYEQYF.

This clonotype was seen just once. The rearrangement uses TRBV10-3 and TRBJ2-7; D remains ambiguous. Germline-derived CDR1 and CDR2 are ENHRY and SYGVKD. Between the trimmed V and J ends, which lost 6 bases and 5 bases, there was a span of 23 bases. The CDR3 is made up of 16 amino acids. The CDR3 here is CAISPLRIPGYHEQYF. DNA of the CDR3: TGTGCCATCAGCCCCTTGCGGATCCCCGGGTACCACGAGCAGTACTTC.

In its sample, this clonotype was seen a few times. For the CDR3, the DNA is TGTGCCACCAGTGATACTTCGACAGAGTATAGCAATCAGCCCCAGCATTTT. It translates to CATSDTSTEYSNQPQHF. The chain links TRBV24-1 to TRBJ1-5; possible D gene TRBD1, 5 bases. Trimming removed 3 bases from V and 0 bases from J, with 14 bases in between. In germline, CDR1 is KGHDR, CDR2 SFDVKD. The CDR3 consists of 17 residues.

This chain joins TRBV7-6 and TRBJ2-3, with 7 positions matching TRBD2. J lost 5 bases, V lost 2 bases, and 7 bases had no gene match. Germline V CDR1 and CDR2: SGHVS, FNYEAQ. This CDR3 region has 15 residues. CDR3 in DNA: TGTGCCAGCAGCTTACTGGCTAGCGGTAAAGATACGCAGTATTTT. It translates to CASSLLASGKDTQYF.

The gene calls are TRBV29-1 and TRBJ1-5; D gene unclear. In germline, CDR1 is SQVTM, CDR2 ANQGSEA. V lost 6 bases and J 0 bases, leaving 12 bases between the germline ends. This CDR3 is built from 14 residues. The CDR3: CSVAKAGSNQPQHF. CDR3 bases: TGCAGCGTCGCTAAGGCAGGTAGCAATCAGCCCCAGCATTTT.

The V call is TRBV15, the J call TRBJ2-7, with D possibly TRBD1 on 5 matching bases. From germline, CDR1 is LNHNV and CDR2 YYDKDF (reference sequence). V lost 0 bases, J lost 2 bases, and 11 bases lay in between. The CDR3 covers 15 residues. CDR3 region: CATSREGVEAYEQYF. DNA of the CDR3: TGTGCCACCAGCAGAGAAGGGGTCGAAGCCTACGAGCAGTACTTC.

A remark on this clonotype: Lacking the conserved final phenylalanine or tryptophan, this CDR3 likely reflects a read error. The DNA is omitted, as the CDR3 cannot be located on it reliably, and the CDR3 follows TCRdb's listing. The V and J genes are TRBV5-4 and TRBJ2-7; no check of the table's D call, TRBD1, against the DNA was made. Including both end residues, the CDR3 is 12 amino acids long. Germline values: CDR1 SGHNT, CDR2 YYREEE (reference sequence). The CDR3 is CASSLASGHSYT.